This entry concerns a single TCR beta chain. The antigen is unknown. This sample was taken from a study of cytomegalovirus exposure and HLA in healthy donors. CDR3 length: 13 amino acids. V lost 11 bases, J lost 4 bases, and 8 bases stayed unmatched. The V gene's germline CDR1 is ENHRY and CDR2 SYGVKD. PCR primers comprised 60 Vbeta and 13 Jbeta primers. TCRdb keeps only in-frame clones here, not all; method: immunoSEQ multiplex PCR. This sample has 75,000 to 100,000 clones, with around 71% found just once. Points from the study as a whole: Solely CMV serostatus was available to characterize immune exposure.

The TCR was taken from a man in his 60s in good health and CMV-seronegative. The gene calls are TRBV10-3 and TRBJ2-3; 8 bases agree with TRBD2. The sequencing input was PBMCs. The CDR3 here is CASQLAEADTQYF. As DNA, the CDR3 is TGTGCCTCGCAACTAGCGGAGGCAGATACGCAGTATTTT.